This TCR beta chain was observed in a study of blood T cell repertoires in COVID-19. Across the whole study: From the United States, Italy and Spain came samples of acute and convalescent COVID-19.

From germline, CDR1 is MNHEY and CDR2 SMNVEV (reference sequence). Losses at the gene ends were 2 bases for V and 4 bases for J; bases not matched to a gene: 8. The CDR3 is 17 amino acids. In the authors' methods: Using reference gene primer amplification, nucleated cell counts were estimated. TCRdb's table, derived via immunoSEQ multiplex PCR, lists solely in-frame clones and lacks some. That table furnishes V, J and clone size, whereas the DNA furnished D and trimming. Of around 260,000 clones in the sample, roughly 89% were seen once. The specimen was peripheral blood. The sequence was obtained from a woman aged 25 to 39 with active or convalescent COVID-19. The chain joins TRBV27 to TRBJ2-2, with 9 bases lining up with TRBD2. This CDR3 is CASSLRGSGGGTGELFF. The CDR3 coding sequence is TGTGCCAGCAGTTTACGCGGTAGCGGGGGCGGCACCGGGGAGCTGTTTTTT.